This record looks at one TCR beta chain sequence and its context. Its antigen remains unknown. The sample comes from a study of T-cell reconstitution after alpha-beta-depleted transplantation in children. Study-level points and caveats: Diversity and T-cell counts at one year after transplant derived mostly from new T cells. From surviving recipient T cells and thymic progenitors came the high day-60 TCRbeta diversity observed in some patients.

The CDR3 sequence is 13 residues long. V was clipped by 4 bases and J by 6 bases; unmatched bases: 3. Preparation of the TCRbeta library involved a method that used unique molecular identifiers. TCRdb recomputed calls from the PCR reads with MiXCR, one row per CDR3 protein. This table holds some 80,000 distinct CDR3 sequences, 15% to 20% found once. Sequences were derived from PBMCs, mostly from graft donor cells, sampled 360 days after TCRalphabeta/CD19-depleted stem cell transplant. The TCR sequence derives from a male patient between 2 and 9 years old who had a stem cell transplant for acute lymphoblastic leukemia, so the T cells may come from the graft donor. V usage is TRBV12-3 or TRBV12-4 and J usage is TRBJ2-7; 10 nucleotides align to TRBD1. Here the CDR3 DNA reads TGTGCCAGCAGTTGGGACAGGGGATCCGAGCAGTACTTC. This encodes CASSWDRGSEQYF.